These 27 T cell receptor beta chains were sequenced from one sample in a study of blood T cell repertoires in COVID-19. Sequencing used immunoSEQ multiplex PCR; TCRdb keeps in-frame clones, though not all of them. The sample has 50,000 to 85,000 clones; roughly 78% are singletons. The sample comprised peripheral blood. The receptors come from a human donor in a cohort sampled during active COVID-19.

CDR3 residues: CASSVMTGAGNTIYF. CDR3 in DNA: TGTGCCAGCAGCGTTATGACAGGGGCTGGAAACACCATATATTTT. The chain uses TRBV9 and TRBJ1-3; TRBD1 matches 8 bases. The CDR3 loop spans 15 amino acids. The ends lost 2 bases at V and 2 bases at J; junction bases unmatched: 3. CDR1 and CDR2 (germline): SGDLS, YYNGEE.

The CDR3 region is CASSQASQMGQFF. In DNA form, the CDR3 reads TGCGCCAGCAGCCAAGCTAGCCAGATGGGGCAGTTCTTC. This rearrangement joins TRBV4-3 to TRBJ2-1, with D perhaps matching TRBD2 (5 bases). Trimming stripped 1 base from V and 12 bases from J, with 13 bases between. The CDR3 totals 13 residues. Per germline, CDR1 LGHNA and CDR2 YSLEER.

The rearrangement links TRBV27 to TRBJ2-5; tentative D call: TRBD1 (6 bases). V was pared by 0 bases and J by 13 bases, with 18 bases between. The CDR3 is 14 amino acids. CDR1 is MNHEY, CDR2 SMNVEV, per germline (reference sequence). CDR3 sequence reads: CASSLSAGVDWSYF. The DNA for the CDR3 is TGTGCCAGCAGTTTATCGGCAGGGGTAGATTGGTCGTACTTC.

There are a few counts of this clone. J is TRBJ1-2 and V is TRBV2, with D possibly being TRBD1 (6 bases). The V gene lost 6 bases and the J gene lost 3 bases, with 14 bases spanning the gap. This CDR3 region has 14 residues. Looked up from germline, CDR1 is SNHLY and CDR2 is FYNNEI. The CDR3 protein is CASRKRGSDYGYTF. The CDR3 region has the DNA TGTGCCAGCAGGAAGAGGGGGAGCGACTATGGCTACACCTTC.

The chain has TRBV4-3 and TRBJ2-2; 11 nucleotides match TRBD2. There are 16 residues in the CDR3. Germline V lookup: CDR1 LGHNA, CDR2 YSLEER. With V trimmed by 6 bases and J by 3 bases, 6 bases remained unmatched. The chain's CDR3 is CASSLLAGVYTGELFF. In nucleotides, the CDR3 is TGCGCCAGCAGTCTACTAGCGGGAGTCTACACCGGGGAGCTGTTTTTT.

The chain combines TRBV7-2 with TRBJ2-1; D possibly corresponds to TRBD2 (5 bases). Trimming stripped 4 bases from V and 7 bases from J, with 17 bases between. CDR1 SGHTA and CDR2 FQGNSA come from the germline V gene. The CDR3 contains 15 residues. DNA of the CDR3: TGTGCCAGCAGCTCTAGAGGGCCCTCGGGGAATGAGCAGTTCTTC. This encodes CASSSRGPSGNEQFF. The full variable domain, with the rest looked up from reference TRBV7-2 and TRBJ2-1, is GAGVSQSPSNKVTEKGKDVELRCDPISGHTALYWYRQSLGQGLEFLIYFQGNSAPDKSGLPSDRFSAERTGGSVSTLTIQRTQQEDSAVYLCASSSRGPSGNEQFFGPGTRLTVL.

The CDR3: CASSLLRGPHTEAFF. The CDR3 DNA reads TGTGCCAGCAGCTTGCTAAGGGGGCCACACACTGAAGCTTTCTTT. This chain joins TRBV7-8 and TRBJ1-1; 7 positions match TRBD1. V gave up 3 bases and J gave up 3 bases; unmatched junction bases: 7. Germline loops: CDR1 SGHVS, CDR2 FQNEAQ. The CDR3 contains 15 residues.

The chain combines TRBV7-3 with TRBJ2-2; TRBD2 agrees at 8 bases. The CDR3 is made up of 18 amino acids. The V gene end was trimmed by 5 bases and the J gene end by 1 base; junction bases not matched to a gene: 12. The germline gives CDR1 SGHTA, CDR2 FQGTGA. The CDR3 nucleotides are TGTGCCAGCAGCCCCGGGGGACTAGGTCCCAAGAACACCGGGGAGCTGTTTTTT. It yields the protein CASSPGGLGPKNTGELFF.

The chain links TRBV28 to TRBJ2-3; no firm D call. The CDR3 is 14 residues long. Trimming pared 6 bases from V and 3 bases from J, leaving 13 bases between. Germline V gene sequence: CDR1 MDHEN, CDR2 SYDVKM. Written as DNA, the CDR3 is TGTGCCAGCAGCCCACTGAGTCCGACAGATACGCAGTATTTT. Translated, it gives CASSPLSPTDTQYF.

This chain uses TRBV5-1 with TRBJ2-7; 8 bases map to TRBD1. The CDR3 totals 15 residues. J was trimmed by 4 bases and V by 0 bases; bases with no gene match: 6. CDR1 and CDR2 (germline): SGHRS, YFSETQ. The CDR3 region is CASSLGRTGTYEQYF. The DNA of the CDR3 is TGCGCCAGCAGCTTGGGAAGGACAGGGACGTACGAGCAGTACTTC.

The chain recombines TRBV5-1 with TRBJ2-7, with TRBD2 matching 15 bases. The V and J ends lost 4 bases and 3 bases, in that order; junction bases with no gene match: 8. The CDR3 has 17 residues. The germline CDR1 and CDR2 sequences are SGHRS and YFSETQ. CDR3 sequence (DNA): TGCGCCAGCAGCCCTTCGGGACTAGCGGGAGGAGACTACGAGCAGTACTTC. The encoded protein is CASSPSGLAGGDYEQYF.

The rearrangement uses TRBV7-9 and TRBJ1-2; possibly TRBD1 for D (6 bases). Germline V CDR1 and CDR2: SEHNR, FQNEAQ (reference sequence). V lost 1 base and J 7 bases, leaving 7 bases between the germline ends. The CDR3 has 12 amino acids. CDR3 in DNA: TGTGCCAGCAGCTTAGGAGGGGGTGGCTACACCTTC. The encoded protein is CASSLGGGGYTF. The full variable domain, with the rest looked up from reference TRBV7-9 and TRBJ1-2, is DTGVSQNPRHKITKRGQNVTFRCDPISEHNRLYWYRQTLGQGPEFLTYFQNEAQLEKSRLLSDRFSAERPKGSFSTLEIQRTEQGDSAMYLCASSLGGGGYTFGSGTRLTVV.

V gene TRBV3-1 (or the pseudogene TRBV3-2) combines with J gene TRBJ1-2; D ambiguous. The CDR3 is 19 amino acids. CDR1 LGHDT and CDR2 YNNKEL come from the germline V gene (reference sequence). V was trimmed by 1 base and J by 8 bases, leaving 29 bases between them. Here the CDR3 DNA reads TGTGCCAGCAGCCAAGTTATGTATATAAATCGGCTCGGGGTCAGAGGCTACACCTTC. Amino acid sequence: CASSQVMYINRLGVRGYTF.

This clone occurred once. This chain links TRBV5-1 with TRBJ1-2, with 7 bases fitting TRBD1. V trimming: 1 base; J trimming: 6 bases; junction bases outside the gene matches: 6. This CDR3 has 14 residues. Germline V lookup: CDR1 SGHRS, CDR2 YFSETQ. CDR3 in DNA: TGCGCCAGCAGCTTGTATCAGGGGGGCAATGGCTACACCTTC. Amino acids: CASSLYQGGNGYTF.

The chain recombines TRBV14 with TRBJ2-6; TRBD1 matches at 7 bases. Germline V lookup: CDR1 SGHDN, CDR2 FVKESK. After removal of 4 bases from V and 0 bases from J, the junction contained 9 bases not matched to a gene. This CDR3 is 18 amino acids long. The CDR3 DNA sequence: TGTGCCAGCAGCCCACCGGGACAGCTCATCTCTGGGGCCAACGTCCTGACTTTC. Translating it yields CASSPPGQLISGANVLTF.

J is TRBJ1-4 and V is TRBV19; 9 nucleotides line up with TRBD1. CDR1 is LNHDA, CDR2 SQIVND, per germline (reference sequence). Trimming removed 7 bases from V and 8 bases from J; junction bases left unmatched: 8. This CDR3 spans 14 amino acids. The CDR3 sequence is CASTSWDREEKLFF. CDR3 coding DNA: TGTGCCAGTACCAGCTGGGACAGGGAGGAAAAACTGTTTTTT.

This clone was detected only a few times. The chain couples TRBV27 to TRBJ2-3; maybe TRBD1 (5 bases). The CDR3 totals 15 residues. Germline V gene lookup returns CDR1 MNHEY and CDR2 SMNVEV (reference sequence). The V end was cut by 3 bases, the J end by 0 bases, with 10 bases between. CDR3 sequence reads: CASSFRTISTDTQYF. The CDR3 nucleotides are TGTGCCAGCAGTTTCAGGACAATAAGCACAGATACGCAGTATTTT.

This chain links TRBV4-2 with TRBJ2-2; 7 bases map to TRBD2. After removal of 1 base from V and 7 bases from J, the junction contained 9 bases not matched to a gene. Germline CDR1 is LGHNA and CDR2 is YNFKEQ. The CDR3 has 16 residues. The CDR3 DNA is TGTGCCAGCAGCCAAGCAGGGACCTCGGGGGGCGGGGAGCTGTTTTTT. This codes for CASSQAGTSGGGELFF.

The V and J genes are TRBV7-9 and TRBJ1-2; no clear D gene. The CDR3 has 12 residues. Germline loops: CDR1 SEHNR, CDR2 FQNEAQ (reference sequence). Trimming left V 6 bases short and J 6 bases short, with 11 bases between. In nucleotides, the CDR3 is TGTGCCAGCAGGGTTCGGGAGGATGGCTACACCTTC. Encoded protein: CASRVREDGYTF.

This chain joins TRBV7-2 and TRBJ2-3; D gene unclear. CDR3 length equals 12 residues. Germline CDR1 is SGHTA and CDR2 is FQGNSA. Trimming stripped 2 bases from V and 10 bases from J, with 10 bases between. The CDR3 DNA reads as TGTGCCAGCAGCTTAATGCCCTCGGCGCAGTATTTT. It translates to CASSLMPSAQYF.

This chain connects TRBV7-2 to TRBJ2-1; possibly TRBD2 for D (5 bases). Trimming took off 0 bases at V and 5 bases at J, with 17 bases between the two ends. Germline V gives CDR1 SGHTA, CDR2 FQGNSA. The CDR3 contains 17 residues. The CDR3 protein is CASSLARFEGLDNEQFF. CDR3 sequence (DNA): TGTGCCAGCAGCTTAGCAAGGTTTGAGGGCCTAGACAATGAGCAGTTCTTC.

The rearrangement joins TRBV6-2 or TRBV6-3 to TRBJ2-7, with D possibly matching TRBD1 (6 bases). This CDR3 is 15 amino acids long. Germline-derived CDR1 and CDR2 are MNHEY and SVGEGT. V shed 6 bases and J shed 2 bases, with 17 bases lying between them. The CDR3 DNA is TGTGCCAGCAGCCAGGTATTAGGGGGTCCCTACGAGCAGTACTTC. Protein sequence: CASSQVLGGPYEQYF.

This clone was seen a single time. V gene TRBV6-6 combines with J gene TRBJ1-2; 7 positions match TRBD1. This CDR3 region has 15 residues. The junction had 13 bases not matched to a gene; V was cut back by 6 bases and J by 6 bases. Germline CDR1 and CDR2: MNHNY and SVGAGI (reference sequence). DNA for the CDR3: TGTGCCAGCAGCGGGGATGACAGGGAGGAGGATGGCTACACCTTC. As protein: CASSGDDREEDGYTF.

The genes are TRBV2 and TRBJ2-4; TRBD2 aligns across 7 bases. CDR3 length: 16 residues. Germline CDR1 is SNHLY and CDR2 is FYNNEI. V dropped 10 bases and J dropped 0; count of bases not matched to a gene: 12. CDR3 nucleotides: TGTGCCACCTTAGTAGATGCGGGAGCAGCCAAAAACATTCAGTACTTC. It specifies CATLVDAGAAKNIQYF. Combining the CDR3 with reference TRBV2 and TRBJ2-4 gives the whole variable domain EPEVTQTPSHQVTQMGQEVILRCVPISNHLYFYWYRQILGQKVEFLVSFYNNEISEKSEIFDDQFSVERPDGSNFTLKIRSTKLEDSAMYFCATLVDAGAAKNIQYFGAGTRLSVL.

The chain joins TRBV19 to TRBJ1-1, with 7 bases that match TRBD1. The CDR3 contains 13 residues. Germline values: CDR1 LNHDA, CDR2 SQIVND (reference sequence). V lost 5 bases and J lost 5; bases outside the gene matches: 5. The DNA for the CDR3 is TGTGCCAGTAGTTTCACAGGGGAAACTGAAGCTTTCTTT. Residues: CASSFTGETEAFF.

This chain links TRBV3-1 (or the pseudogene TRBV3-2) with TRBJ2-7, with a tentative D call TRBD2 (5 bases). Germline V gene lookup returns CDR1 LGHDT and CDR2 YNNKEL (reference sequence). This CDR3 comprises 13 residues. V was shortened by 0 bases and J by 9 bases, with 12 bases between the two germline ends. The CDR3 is CASSQDRGSGQYF. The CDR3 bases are TGTGCCAGCAGCCAAGATCGGGGATCCGGGCAGTACTTC.

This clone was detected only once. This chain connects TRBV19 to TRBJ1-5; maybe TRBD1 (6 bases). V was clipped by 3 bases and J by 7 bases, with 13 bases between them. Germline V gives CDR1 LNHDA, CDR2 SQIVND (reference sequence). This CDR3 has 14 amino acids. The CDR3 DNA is TGTGCCAGTAGTATGGCCGGGCAGGGGCAGCCCCAGCATTTT. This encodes CASSMAGQGQPQHF.